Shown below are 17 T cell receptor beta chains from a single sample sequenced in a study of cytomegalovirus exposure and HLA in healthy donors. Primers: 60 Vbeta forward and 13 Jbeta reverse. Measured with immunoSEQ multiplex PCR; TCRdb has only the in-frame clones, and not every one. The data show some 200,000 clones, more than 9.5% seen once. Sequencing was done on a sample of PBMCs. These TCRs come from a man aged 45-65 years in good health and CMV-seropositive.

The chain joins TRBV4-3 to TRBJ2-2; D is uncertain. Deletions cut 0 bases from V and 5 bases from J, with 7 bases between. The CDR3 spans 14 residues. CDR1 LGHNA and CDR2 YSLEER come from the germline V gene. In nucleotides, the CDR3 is TGCGCCAGCAGCCAAGAAACCGAGACCGGGGAGCTGTTTTTT. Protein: CASSQETETGELFF.

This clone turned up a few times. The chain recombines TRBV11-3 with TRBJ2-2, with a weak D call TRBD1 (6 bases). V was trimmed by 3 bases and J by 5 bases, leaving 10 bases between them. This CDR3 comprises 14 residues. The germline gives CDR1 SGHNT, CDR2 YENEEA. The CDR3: CASSFDRRTGELFF. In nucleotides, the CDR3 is TGTGCCAGCAGCTTCGACAGGAGGACCGGGGAGCTGTTTTTT.

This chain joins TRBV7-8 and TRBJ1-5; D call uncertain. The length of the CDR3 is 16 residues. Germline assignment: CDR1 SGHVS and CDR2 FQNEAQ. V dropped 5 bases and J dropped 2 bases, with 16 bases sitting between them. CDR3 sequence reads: CASSPRAIWGNQPQHF. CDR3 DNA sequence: TGTGCCAGCAGCCCGAGGGCGATTTGGGGCAATCAGCCCCAGCATTTT.

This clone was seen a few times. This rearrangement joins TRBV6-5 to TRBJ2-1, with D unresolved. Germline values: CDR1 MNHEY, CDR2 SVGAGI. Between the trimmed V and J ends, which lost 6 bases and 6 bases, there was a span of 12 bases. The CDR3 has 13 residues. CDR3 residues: CASSSGLRNEQFF. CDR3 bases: TGTGCCAGCAGCAGTGGTTTACGCAATGAGCAGTTCTTC.

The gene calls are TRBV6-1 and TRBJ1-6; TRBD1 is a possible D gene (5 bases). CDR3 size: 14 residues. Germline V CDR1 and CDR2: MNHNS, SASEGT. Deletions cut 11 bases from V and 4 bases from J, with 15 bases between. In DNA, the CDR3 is TGTGCCCCCTCGGGGGGGGGATATAATTCACCCCTCCACTTT. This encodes CAPSGGGYNSPLHF.

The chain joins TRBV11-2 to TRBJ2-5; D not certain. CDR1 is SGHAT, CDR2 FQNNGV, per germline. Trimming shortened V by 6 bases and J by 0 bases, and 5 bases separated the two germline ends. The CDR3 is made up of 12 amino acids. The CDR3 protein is CASSNNQETQYF. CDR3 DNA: TGTGCCAGCAGTAACAACCAAGAGACCCAGTACTTC.

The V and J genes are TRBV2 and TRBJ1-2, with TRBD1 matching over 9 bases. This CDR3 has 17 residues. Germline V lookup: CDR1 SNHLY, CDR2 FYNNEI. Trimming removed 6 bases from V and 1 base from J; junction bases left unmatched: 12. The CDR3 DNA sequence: TGTGCCAGCAGAAAGGGACAGGGACTTGTTATTAACTATGGCTACACCTTC. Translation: CASRKGQGLVINYGYTF.

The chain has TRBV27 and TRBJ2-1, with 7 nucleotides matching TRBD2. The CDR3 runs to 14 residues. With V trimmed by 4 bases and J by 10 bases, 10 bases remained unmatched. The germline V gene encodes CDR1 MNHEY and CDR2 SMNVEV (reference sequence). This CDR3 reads CASSSSLAGVEQFF. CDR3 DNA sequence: TGTGCCAGCAGTTCCTCACTGGCGGGGGTCGAGCAGTTCTTC.

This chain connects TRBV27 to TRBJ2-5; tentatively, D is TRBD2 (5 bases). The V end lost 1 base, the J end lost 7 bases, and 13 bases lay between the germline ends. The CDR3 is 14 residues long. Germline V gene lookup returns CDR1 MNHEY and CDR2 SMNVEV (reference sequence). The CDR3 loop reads CASSLWTRIGTQYF. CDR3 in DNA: TGTGCCAGCAGTTTATGGACTCGCATAGGGACCCAGTACTTC.

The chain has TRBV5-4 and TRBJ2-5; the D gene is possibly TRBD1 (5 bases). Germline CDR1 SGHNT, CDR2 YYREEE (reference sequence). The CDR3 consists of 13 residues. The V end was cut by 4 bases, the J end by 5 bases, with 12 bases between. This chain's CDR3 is CASSHMDKETQYF. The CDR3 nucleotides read TGTGCCAGCAGCCATATGGACAAGGAGACCCAGTACTTC.

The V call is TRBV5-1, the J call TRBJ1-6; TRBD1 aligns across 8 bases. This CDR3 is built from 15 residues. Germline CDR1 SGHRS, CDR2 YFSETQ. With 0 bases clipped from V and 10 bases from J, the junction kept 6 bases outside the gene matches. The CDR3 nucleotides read TGCGCCAGCAGCTTGGACGGACAGGGAAACTCACCCCTCCACTTT. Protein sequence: CASSLDGQGNSPLHF.

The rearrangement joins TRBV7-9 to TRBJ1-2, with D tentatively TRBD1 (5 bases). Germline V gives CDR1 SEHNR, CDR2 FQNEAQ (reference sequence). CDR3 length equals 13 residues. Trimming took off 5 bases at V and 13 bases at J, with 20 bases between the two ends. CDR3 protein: CASSRAQDGSPTF. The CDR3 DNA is TGTGCCAGCAGCCGAGCACAGGACGGGTCCCCCACCTTC.

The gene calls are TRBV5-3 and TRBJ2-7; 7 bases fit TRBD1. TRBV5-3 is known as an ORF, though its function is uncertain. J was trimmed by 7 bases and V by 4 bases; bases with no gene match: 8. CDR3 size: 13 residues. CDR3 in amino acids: CARSPTGAEEQYV. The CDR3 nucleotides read TGTGCCAGAAGCCCTACAGGGGCTGAAGAGCAGTACGTC.

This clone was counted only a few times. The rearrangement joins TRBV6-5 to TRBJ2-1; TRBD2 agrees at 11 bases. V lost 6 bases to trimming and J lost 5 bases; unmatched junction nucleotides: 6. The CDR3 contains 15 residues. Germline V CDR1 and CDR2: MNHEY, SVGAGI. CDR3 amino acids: CASSPTSGSNNEQFF. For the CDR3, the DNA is TGTGCCAGCAGCCCTACTAGCGGGAGTAACAATGAGCAGTTCTTC.

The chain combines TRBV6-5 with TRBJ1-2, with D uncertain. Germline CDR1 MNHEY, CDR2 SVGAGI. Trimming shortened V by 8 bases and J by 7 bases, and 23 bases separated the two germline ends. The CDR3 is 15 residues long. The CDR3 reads CASSSTLSGLRGYTF. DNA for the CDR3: TGTGCCAGCTCTTCAACTTTATCCGGGTTGCGTGGCTACACCTTC.

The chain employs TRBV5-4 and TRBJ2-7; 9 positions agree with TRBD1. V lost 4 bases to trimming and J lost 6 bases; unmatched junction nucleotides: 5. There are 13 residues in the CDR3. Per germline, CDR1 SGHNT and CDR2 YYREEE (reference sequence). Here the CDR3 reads CASSLDRGFEQYV. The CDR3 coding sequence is TGTGCCAGCAGCCTAGACAGGGGGTTCGAGCAGTACGTC.

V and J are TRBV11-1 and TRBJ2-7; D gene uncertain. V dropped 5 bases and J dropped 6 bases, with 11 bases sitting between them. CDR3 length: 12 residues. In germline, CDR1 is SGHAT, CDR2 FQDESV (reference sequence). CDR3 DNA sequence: TGTGCCAGCAGCCGAGAACTCGGCGAGCAGTACTTC. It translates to CASSRELGEQYF.